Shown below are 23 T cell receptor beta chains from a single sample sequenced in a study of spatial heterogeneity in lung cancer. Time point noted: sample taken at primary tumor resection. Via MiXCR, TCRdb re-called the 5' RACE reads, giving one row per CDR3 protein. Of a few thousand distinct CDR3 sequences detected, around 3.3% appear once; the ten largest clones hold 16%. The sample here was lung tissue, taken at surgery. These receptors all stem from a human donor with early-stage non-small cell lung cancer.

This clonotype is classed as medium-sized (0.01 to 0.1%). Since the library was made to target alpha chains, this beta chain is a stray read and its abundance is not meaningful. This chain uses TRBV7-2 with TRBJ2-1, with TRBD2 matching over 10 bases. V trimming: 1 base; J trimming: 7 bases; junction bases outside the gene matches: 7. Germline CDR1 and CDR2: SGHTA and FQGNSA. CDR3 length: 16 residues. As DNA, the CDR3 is TGTGCCAGCAGCTTAGGTCCAGCGGGGGGGCGGAATGAGCAGTTCTTC. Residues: CASSLGPAGGRNEQFF.

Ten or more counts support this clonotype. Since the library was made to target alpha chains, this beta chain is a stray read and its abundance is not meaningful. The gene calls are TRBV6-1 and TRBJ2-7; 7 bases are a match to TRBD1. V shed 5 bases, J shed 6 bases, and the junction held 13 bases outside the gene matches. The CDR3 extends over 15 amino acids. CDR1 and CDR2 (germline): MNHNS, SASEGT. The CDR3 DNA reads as TGTGCCAGCAGTTTCTTACGACAGGGTGACGGCGAGCAGTACGTC. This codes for CASSFLRQGDGEQYV.

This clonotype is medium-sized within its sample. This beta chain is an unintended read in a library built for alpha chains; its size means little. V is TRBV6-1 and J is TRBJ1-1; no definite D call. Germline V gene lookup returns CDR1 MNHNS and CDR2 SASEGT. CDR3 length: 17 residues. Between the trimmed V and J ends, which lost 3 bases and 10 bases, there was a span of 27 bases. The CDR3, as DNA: TGTGCCAGCAGTGATCGAGCAGTAGGCGGGTTTGGCCGTGTAGCTTTCTTT. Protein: CASSDRAVGGFGRVAFF.

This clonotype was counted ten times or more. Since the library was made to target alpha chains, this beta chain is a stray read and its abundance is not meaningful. CDR3 residues: CASSPPHRDRRNTEAFF. In nucleotides, the CDR3 is TGTGCCAGCAGTCCCCCCCACCGGGACAGGAGAAACACTGAAGCTTTCTTT. This sequence joins TRBV28 and TRBJ1-1; 8 nucleotides agree with TRBD1. The V and J ends lost 5 bases and 2 bases, in that order; junction bases with no gene match: 13. The length of the CDR3 is 17 residues. Germline V lookup: CDR1 MDHEN, CDR2 SYDVKM.

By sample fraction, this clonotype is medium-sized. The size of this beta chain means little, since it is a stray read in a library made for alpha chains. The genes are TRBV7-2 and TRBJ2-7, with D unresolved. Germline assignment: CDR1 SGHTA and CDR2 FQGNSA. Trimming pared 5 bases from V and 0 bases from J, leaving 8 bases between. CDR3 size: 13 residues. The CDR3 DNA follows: TGTGCCAGCAGCCTACCAGGCTCCTACGAGCAGTACTTC. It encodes CASSLPGSYEQYF. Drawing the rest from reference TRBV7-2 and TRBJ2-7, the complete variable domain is GAGVSQSPSNKVTEKGKDVELRCDPISGHTALYWYRQSLGQGLEFLIYFQGNSAPDKSGLPSDRFSAERTGGSVSTLTIQRTQQEDSAVYLCASSLPGSYEQYFGPGTRLTVT.

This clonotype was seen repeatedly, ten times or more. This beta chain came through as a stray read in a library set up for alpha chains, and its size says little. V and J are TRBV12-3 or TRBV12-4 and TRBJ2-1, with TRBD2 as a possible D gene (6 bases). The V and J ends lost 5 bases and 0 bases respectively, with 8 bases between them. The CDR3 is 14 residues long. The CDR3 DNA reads TGTGCCAGCAGTCTGACTAGCTCCTACAATGAGCAGTTCTTC. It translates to CASSLTSSYNEQFF.

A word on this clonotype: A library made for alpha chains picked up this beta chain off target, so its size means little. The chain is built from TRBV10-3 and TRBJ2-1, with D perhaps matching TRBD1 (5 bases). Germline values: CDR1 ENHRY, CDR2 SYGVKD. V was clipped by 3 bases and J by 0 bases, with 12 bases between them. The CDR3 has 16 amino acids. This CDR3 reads CAISDRVGSSYNEQFF. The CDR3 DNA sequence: TGTGCCATCAGTGACAGGGTTGGAAGCTCCTACAATGAGCAGTTCTTC.

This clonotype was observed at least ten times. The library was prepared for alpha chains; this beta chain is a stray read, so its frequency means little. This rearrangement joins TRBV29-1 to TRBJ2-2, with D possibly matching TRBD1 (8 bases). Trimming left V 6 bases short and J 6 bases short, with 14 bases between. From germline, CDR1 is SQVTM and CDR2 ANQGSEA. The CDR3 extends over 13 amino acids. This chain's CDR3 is CSVTTGGAGELFF. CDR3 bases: TGCAGCGTAACCACAGGGGGGGCCGGGGAGCTGTTTTTT.

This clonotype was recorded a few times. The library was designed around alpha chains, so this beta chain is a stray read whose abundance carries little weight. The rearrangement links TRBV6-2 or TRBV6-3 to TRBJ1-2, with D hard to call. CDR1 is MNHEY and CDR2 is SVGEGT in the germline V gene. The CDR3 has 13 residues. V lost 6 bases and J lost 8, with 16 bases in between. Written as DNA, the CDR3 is TGTGCCAGCAGCCCAGGACCCGAATTCGGCTACACCTTC. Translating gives CASSPGPEFGYTF.

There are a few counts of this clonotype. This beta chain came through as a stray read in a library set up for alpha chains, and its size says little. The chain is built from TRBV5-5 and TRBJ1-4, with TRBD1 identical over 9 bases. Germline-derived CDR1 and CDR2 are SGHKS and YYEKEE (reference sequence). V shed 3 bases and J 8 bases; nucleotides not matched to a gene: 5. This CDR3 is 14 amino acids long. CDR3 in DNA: TGTGCCAGCAGCTCGGGACAGGGTGACGAAAAACTGTTTTTT. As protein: CASSSGQGDEKLFF.

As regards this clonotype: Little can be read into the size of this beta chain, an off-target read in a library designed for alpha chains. The CDR3 nucleotides read TGTGCCAGTAGCCCGCCGGGACTACGCGATACGCAGTATTTT. It encodes CASSPPGLRDTQYF. V and J are TRBV19 and TRBJ2-3; 7 nucleotides match TRBD2. Germline assignment: CDR1 LNHDA and CDR2 SQIVND (reference sequence). CDR3 length: 14 residues. The junction had 9 bases not matched to a gene; V was cut back by 6 bases and J by 6 bases.

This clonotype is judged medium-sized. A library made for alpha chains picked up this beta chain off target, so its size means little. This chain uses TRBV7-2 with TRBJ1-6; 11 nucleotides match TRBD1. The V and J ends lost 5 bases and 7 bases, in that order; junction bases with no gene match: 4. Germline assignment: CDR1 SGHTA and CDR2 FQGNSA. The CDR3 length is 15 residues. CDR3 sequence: CASSPRTGGNSPLHF. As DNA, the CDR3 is TGTGCCAGCAGCCCGCGGACAGGGGGCAATTCACCCCTCCACTTT.

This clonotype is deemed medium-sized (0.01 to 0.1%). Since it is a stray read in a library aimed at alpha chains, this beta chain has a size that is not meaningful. The CDR3 region is CASSLGDGTGRRETQYF. DNA for the CDR3: TGTGCCAGCAGCTTGGGCGACGGGACAGGGAGGAGAGAGACCCAGTACTTC. The rearrangement joins TRBV5-6 to TRBJ2-5, with 9 positions matching TRBD1. Trimming took 0 bases from V and 4 from J; bases not matched to a gene: 10. Germline CDR1 and CDR2: SGHDT and YYEEEE. This CDR3 has 17 residues.

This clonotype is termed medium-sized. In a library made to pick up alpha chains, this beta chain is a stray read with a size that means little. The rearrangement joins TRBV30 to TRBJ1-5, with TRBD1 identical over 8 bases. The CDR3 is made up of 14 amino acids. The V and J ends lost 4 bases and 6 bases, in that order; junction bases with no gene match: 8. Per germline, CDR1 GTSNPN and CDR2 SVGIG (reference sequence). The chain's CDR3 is CAWKGQGARQPQHF. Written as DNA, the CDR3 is TGTGCCTGGAAGGGCCAGGGGGCTCGTCAGCCCCAGCATTTT.

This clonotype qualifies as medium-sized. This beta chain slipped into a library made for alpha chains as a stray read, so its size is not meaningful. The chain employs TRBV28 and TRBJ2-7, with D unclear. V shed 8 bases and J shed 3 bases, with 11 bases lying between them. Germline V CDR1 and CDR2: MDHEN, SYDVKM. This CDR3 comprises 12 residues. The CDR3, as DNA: TGTGCCAGCGGCAAGGACCGCTACGAGCAGTACGTC. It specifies CASGKDRYEQYV.

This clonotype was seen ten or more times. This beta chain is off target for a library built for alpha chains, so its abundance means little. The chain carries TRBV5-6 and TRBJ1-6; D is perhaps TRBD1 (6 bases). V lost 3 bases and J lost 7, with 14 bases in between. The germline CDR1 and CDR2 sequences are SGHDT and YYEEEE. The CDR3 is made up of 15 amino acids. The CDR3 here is CASSSDPGGNSPLHF. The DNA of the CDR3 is TGTGCCAGCAGCTCTGACCCGGGGGGCAATTCACCCCTCCACTTT.

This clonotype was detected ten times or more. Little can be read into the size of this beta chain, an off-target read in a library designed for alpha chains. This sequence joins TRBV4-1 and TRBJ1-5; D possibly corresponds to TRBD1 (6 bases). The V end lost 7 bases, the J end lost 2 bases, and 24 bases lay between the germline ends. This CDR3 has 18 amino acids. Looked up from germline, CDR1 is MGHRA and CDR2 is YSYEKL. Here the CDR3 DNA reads TGCGCCAGCAAGGCCGGGACACCCAGCAACCATGGCAATCAGCCCCAGCATTTT. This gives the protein CASKAGTPSNHGNQPQHF.

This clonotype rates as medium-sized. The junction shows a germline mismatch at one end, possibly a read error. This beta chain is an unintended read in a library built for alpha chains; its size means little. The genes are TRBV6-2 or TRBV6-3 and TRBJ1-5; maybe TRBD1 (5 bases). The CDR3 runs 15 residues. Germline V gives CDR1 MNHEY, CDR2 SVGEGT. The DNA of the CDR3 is TGTGCCAGCAGTCGCAGGGACCCCAGCAACCAGCCCCAGCATTTT. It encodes CASSRRDPSNQPQHF.

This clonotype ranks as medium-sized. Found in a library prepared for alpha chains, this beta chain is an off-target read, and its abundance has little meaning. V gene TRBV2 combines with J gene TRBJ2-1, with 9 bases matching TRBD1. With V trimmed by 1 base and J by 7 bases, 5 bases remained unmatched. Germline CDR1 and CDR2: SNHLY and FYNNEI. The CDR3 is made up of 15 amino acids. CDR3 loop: CASSEGTGVLNEQFF. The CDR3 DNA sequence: TGTGCCAGCAGTGAAGGGACAGGGGTCCTGAATGAGCAGTTCTTC. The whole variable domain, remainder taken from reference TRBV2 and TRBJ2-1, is EPEVTQTPSHQVTQMGQEVILRCVPISNHLYFYWYRQILGQKVEFLVSFYNNEISEKSEIFDDQFSVERPDGSNFTLKIRSTKLEDSAMYFCASSEGTGVLNEQFFGPGTRLTVL.

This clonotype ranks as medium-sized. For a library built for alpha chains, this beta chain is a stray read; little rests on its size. CDR3 protein: CAIGPQAGGLIVADTQYF. The CDR3 DNA follows: TGTGCCATCGGACCTCAAGCGGGGGGTTTAATAGTAGCAGATACGCAGTATTTT. The chain recombines TRBV10-3 with TRBJ2-3, with TRBD2 identical over 9 bases. Losses at the gene ends were 8 bases for V and 4 bases for J; bases not matched to a gene: 19. Germline-derived CDR1 and CDR2 are ENHRY and SYGVKD. CDR3 length: 18 residues.

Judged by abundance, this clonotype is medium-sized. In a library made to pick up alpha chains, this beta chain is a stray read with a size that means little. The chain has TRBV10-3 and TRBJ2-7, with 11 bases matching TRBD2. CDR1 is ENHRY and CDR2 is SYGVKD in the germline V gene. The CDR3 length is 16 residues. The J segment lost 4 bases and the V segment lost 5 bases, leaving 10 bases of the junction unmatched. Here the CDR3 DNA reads TGTGCCATCAGTCGACTTAGCGGGGGGGCCGTATACGAGCAGTACTTC. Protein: CAISRLSGGAVYEQYF.

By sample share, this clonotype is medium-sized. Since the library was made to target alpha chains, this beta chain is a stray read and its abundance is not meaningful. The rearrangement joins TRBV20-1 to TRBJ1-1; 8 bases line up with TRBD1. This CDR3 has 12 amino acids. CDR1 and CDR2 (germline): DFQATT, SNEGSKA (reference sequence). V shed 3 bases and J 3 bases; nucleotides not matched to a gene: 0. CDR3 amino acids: CSARTGDTEAFF. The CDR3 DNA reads TGCAGTGCTAGGACAGGGGACACTGAAGCTTTCTTT.

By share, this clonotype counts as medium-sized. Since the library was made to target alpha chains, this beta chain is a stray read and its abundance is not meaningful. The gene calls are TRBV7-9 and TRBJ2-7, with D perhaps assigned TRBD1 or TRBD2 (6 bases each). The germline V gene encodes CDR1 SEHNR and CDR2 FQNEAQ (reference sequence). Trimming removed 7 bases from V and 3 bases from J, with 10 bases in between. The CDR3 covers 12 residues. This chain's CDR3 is CASTGGGYEQYF. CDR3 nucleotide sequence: TGTGCCAGCACCGGAGGGGGCTACGAGCAGTACTTC.